Given below is one T cell receptor (beta chain) in context. The data were taken from a study of T-cell memory formation after mild COVID-19. TCRdb re-called the 5' RACE reads through MiXCR, storing one row per CDR3 protein. The sample carries under 450,000 distinct CDR3 sequences, roughly a quarter recorded once. The source material was PBMCs or a T cell subset sorted from them (not recorded which). This clonotype originated in an adult woman who had mild COVID-19 (a few samples of this study predate the infection). Cell type and time point are not known.

The CDR3, as DNA: TGTGCCAGCAGTGAACACCCCAGCGGCATATACAATGAGCAGTTCTTC. Its protein is CASSEHPSGIYNEQFF. The gene calls are TRBV6-4 and TRBJ2-1; TRBD2 is a possible D gene (5 bases). Trimming stripped 3 bases from V and 4 bases from J, with 16 bases between. The CDR3 loop spans 16 amino acids. Per the germline V gene, CDR1 is MRHNA and CDR2 is SNTAGT.